The 5 T cell receptor beta chains reported below all come from one sample, sequenced in a study of shared clonotypes between healthy human individuals. CD45RO-negative CD8 cells positively selected for CCR7 made up the naive population, which excluded terminally differentiated effector memory CD45RA+ cells. Measured with immunoSEQ multiplex PCR; TCRdb has only the in-frame clones, and not every one. Here the sample spans some 2,100,000 clones, 93% being singletons. Sequencing input: naive CD8+ T cells from PBMCs. These receptors all stem from a man aged 18 to 29 in good health. Some clones in this sample may be carry-over from other donors' samples.

This clone was counted once. Here the CDR3 DNA reads TGTGCCAGCAGTCTTCCTAGGAACAGAACCTACGAGCAGTACTTC. Amino acid sequence: CASSLPRNRTYEQYF. This chain joins TRBV28 and TRBJ2-7, with D unresolved. The CDR3 has 15 amino acids. V lost 5 bases and J lost 2, with 16 bases in between. Germline assignment: CDR1 MDHEN and CDR2 SYDVKM. The full variable domain, in which reference TRBV28 and TRBJ2-7 provide the parts outside the CDR3, is DVKVTQSSRYLVKRTGEKVFLECVQDMDHENMFWYRQDPGLGLRLIYFSYDVKMKEKGDIPEGYSVSREKKERFSLILESASTNQTSMYLCASSLPRNRTYEQYFGPGTRLTVT.

This rearrangement joins TRBV30 to TRBJ2-7; tentatively, D is TRBD1 (6 bases). CDR1 is GTSNPN, CDR2 SVGIG, per germline (reference sequence). The CDR3 sequence is 14 residues long. V shed 4 bases and J shed 6 bases, with 19 bases lying between them. Here the CDR3 reads CAWMAGTSRVEQYF. The CDR3 coding sequence is TGTGCCTGGATGGCCGGGACATCAAGGGTCGAGCAGTACTTC. The full variable domain, its missing parts supplied by reference TRBV30 and TRBJ2-7, is SQTIHQWPATLVQPVGSPLSLECTVEGTSNPNLYWYRQAAGRGLQLLFYSVGIGQISSEVPQNLSASRPQDRQFILSSKKLLLSDSGFYLCAWMAGTSRVEQYFGPGTRLTVT.

The table lists this clone with a count of one. The chain joins TRBV2 to TRBJ2-7; the D gene could be TRBD1 or TRBD2 (6 bases each). Germline-derived CDR1 and CDR2 are SNHLY and FYNNEI. The ends were cut back, 7 bases at V and 0 bases at J, with 13 bases in the middle. The CDR3 runs 14 residues. Here the CDR3 DNA reads TGTGCCAGCATGGAGGGGGGCCCCTCCTACGAGCAGTACTTC. It yields the protein CASMEGGPSYEQYF.

CDR3 nucleotides: TGTGCCAGCAGCTTAGTCGGGACAACCTACGAGCAGTACTTC. Translation: CASSLVGTTYEQYF. This chain joins TRBV7-8 and TRBJ2-7, with D tentatively TRBD1 (6 bases). This CDR3 spans 14 amino acids. CDR1 is SGHVS and CDR2 is FQNEAQ in the germline V gene. V dropped 1 base and J dropped 2 bases, with 9 bases sitting between them.

This clone has only a few counts. J is TRBJ1-1 and V is TRBV30, with TRBD1 as a possible D gene (5 bases). The ends were cut back, 5 bases at V and 5 bases at J, with 12 bases in the middle. The CDR3 spans 12 residues. Germline V gene lookup returns CDR1 GTSNPN and CDR2 SVGIG (reference sequence). The CDR3: CAWGPQGTEAFF. The CDR3 nucleotides are TGTGCCTGGGGACCCCAGGGAACTGAAGCTTTCTTT.